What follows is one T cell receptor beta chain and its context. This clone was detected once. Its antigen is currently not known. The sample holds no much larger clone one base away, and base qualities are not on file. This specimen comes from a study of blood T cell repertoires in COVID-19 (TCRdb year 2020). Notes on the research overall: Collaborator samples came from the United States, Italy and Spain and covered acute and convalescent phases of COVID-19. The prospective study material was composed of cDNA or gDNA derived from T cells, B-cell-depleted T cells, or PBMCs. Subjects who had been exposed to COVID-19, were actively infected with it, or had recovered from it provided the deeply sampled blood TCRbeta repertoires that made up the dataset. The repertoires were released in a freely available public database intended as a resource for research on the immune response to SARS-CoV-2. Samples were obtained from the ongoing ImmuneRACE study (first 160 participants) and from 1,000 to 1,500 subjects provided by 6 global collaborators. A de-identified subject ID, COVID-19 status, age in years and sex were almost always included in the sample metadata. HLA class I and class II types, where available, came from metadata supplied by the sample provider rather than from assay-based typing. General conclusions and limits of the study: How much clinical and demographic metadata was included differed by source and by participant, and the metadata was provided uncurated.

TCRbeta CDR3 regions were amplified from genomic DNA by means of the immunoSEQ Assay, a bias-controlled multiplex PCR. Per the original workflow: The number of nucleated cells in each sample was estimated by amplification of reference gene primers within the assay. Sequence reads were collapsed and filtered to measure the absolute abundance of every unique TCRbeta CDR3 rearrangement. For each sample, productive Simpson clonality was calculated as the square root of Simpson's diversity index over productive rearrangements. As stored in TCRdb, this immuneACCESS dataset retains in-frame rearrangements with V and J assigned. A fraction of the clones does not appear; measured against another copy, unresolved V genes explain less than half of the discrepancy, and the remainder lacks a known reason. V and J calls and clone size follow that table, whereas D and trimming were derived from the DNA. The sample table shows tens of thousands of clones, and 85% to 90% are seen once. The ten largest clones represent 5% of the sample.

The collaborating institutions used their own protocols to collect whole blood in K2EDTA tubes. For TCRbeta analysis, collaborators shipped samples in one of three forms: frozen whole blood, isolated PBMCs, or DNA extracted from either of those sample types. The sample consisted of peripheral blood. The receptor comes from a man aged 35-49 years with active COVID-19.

This receptor has the CDR3 CASSPGGTGGYEQYF. The DNA sequence is given as TGCGCCAGCAGCCCGGGGGGGACAGGGGGCTACGAGCAGTACTTC. The chain uses TRBV5-1 and TRBJ2-7; 11 central nucleotides agree with TRBD1. Including the terminal cysteine and phenylalanine, the CDR3 comprises 15 residues. Kept here is only the CDR3 DNA, which spans 45 bases and is read in frame from base 1. The germline V end is reduced by 4 bases and the J end by 3 bases; junction bases left unmatched: 6. CDR1 SGHRS and CDR2 YFSETQ were looked up in the germline V gene.